Listed below are T cell receptor beta chains from one sample, sequenced in a study of blood T cell repertoires in COVID-19. Measured with immunoSEQ multiplex PCR; TCRdb has only the in-frame clones, and not every one. Of over 200,000 clones listed, more than 80% are singletons. What was sequenced was PBMCs or T cells enriched from blood (not recorded which). The source of these receptors is a man in his sixties who had recovered from COVID-19. The conserved cysteine and the conserved F or W are not part of the CDR3 here. Each record gives: J gene, V gene, CDR3 protein.

j_gene: TRBJ2-7; v_gene: TRBV2; CDR3aa: ASSAEGGYYEQY
j_gene: TRBJ2-3; v_gene: TRBV10-3; CDR3aa: AISDTAATDTQY
j_gene: TRBJ1-5; v_gene: TRBV4-1; CDR3aa: ASSQEGGGGGPQH
j_gene: TRBJ1-5; v_gene: TRBV5-8; CDR3aa: ASSLVRGLNQPQH
j_gene: TRBJ1-1; v_gene: TRBV4-1; CDR3aa: ASSQDGGDTEAF
j_gene: TRBJ2-1; v_gene: TRBV3-1/TRBV3-2; CDR3aa: ASSQDGGYSYNEQF
j_gene: TRBJ2-2; v_gene: TRBV6-5; CDR3aa: ASSYWRQNTGELF
j_gene: TRBJ2-5; v_gene: TRBV5-1; CDR3aa: ASSFWTGSLLETQY
j_gene: TRBJ1-1; v_gene: TRBV19; CDR3aa: ASSIGKPGGAAF
j_gene: TRBJ1-4; v_gene: TRBV5-6; CDR3aa: ASSFPTETGEKLF
j_gene: TRBJ1-4; v_gene: TRBV11-3; CDR3aa: ASGGANEKLF
j_gene: TRBJ2-5; v_gene: TRBV11-2; CDR3aa: ASSLVSTSGGPETQY
j_gene: TRBJ2-2; v_gene: TRBV7-2; CDR3aa: ASSLLGGANTGELF
j_gene: TRBJ2-7; v_gene: TRBV5-1; CDR3aa: ASSSGTGGTEQY
j_gene: TRBJ1-1; v_gene: TRBV3-1/TRBV3-2; CDR3aa: ASSQDLRTEAF
j_gene: TRBJ2-7; v_gene: TRBV4-2; CDR3aa: ASSQATSDQYEQY
j_gene: TRBJ2-1; v_gene: TRBV24-1; CDR3aa: ATSRGDNNEQF
j_gene: TRBJ1-5; v_gene: TRBV6-5; CDR3aa: ASRPQGNQPQH
j_gene: TRBJ1-5; v_gene: TRBV6-5; CDR3aa: ASSISGSVHQPQH
j_gene: TRBJ2-2; v_gene: TRBV7-9; CDR3aa: ASSRDSGTGELF
j_gene: TRBJ2-1; v_gene: TRBV5-1; CDR3aa: ASSRGLAGDNEQF
j_gene: TRBJ2-1; v_gene: TRBV27; CDR3aa: ASSLNVRGPYNEQF
j_gene: TRBJ2-3; v_gene: TRBV4-3; CDR3aa: ASSQDHDLSTDTQY
j_gene: TRBJ1-4; v_gene: TRBV7-8; CDR3aa: ASSQTATNEKLF
j_gene: TRBJ2-3; v_gene: TRBV5-1; CDR3aa: ASSLALSGGVLTDTQY
j_gene: TRBJ1-2; v_gene: TRBV28; CDR3aa: ASSSNEGTGYGYT
j_gene: TRBJ1-5; v_gene: TRBV5-6; CDR3aa: ASSRRTGSSQPQH
j_gene: TRBJ1-6; v_gene: TRBV20-1; CDR3aa: SGGENSPLH
j_gene: TRBJ2-5; v_gene: TRBV19; CDR3aa: ASSRAGQGARETQY
j_gene: TRBJ1-5; v_gene: TRBV18; CDR3aa: ASSSGQRLQPQH
j_gene: TRBJ2-7; v_gene: TRBV11-2; CDR3aa: ASSLVDRGQEQY
j_gene: TRBJ1-2; v_gene: TRBV21-1; CDR3aa: ASFKDGGKAYT
j_gene: TRBJ1-1; v_gene: TRBV3-1/TRBV3-2; CDR3aa: ASSQDSNTEAF
j_gene: TRBJ1-6; v_gene: TRBV6-1; CDR3aa: ASSEIGTGHSPLH
j_gene: TRBJ1-1; v_gene: TRBV7-9; CDR3aa: ASSLFGGAGMNTEAF
j_gene: TRBJ1-2; v_gene: TRBV6-2/TRBV6-3; CDR3aa: ASSYDRQRYGYT